This TCR beta chain was sequenced for a study of cytotoxic CD8 clonotypes in ibrutinib-treated CLL. Deep sequencing aimed at 1 in 200,000 to 1 in 1 million T cells' resolution. Libraries were prepared by immunoSEQ multiplex PCR; TCRdb keeps only in-frame clonotypes and omits some of them. Altogether roughly 300,000 clones are present, 60% to 80% being singletons, with the ten largest covering about 5%. The CDR3 is 13 residues long. CDR1 and CDR2 (germline): PRHDT, FYEKMQ (reference sequence). V lost 5 bases and J lost 1, with 8 bases in between. The rearrangement joins TRBV13 to TRBJ1-1, with D hard to call. This clonotype was sampled from a human donor with chronic lymphocytic leukemia. The source material was PBMCs, sampled at disease progression, from a patient treated with ibrutinib. The CDR3 coding sequence is TGTGCCAGCAGCCTCGACCCGAACACTGAAGCTTTCTTT. It translates to CASSLDPNTEAFF.